The clone carrying this TCR beta chain occurred a few times. Germline V gives CDR1 SGHRS, CDR2 YFSETQ. The CDR3 consists of 15 residues. The V segment lost 4 bases and the J segment 6 bases; nucleotides outside the gene matches: 11. This table comes from immunoSEQ multiplex PCR, and its TCRdb copy is limited to in-frame clones, with some not included. The data contain about 230,000 clones, 83% of them seen just once; the ten biggest clones take up approximately 2.6%. This sample was taken from a study of blood T cell repertoires in COVID-19. Study in general: The United States, Italy and Spain supplied acute and convalescent COVID-19 samples. PBMCs, B-cell-depleted T cells, or T cells provided the cDNA or gDNA that made up the material.

This chain uses TRBV5-1 with TRBJ1-2; the match to TRBD1 covers 8 bases. Sequencing was done on a sample of peripheral blood. The clonotype comes from a woman between 70 and 85 years old with active or convalescent COVID-19. CDR3 DNA sequence: TGCGCCAGCAGCCCCGACAGGGGCGCCTTTAATGGCTACACCTTC. Protein product: CASSPDRGAFNGYTF.